Listed below are T cell receptor beta chains from one sample, sequenced in a study of control samples from healthy donors and cancer patients. Method: immunoSEQ multiplex PCR; TCRdb's copy keeps in-frame clones and lacks some. The sample includes some 130,000 clones, around nine tenths of them seen just once. The sequenced material came from blood. These receptors all stem from a man in his late teens or twenties in good health. CDR3s include the opening cysteine and the closing phenylalanine or tryptophan. A D gene is named only where the DNA matches it firmly. Where a row states a size, it is once, few, many or the class of an expanded clone; other rows omit it.

TRBJ1-2 | . | . | TRBV19 | CASSPTTGSAGYGYTF | TGTGCCAGTAGTCCCACGACAGGATCAGCAGGCTATGGCTACACCTTC
TRBJ1-3 | . | TRBD1 | TRBV18 | CASSPGQVSLSGNTIYF | TGTGCCAGCTCACCGGGACAGGTTTCGCTCTCTGGAAACACCATATATTTT
TRBJ1-3 | . | . | TRBV6-5 | CASSYSSTPSGNTIYF | TGTGCCAGCAGTTACTCATCGACCCCCTCTGGAAACACCATATATTTT
TRBJ1-1 | . | TRBD1 | TRBV2 | CASGGTGGTEAFF | TGTGCCAGCGGAGGGACAGGGGGAACTGAAGCTTTCTTT
TRBJ1-5 | . | TRBD1 | TRBV28 | CASRGMGQGNQPQHF | TGTGCCAGCAGGGGGATGGGACAGGGGAATCAGCCCCAGCATTTT
TRBJ2-1 | . | . | TRBV10-1 | CASSEWGGEQFF | TGCGCCAGCAGTGAGTGGGGAGGTGAGCAGTTCTTC
TRBJ2-3 | . | . | TRBV11-3 | CASSLATGARDTQYF | TGTGCCAGCAGCTTAGCCACTGGGGCGAGAGATACGCAGTATTTT
TRBJ2-3 | . | . | TRBV4-1 | CASSQDVGAPTDTQYF | TGCGCCAGCAGCCAAGATGTGGGGGCACCCACAGATACGCAGTATTTT
TRBJ2-5 | . | . | TRBV29-1 | CSVLMVETQYF | TGCAGCGTGCTGATGGTTGAGACCCAGTACTTC
TRBJ2-3 | . | . | TRBV14 | CASSQGPGADTQYF | TGTGCCAGCAGCCAAGGGCCCGGGGCAGATACGCAGTATTTT
TRBJ2-5 | . | TRBD2 | TRBV7-7 | CASSVLGGGQETQYF | TGTGCCAGCAGCGTACTGGGGGGGGGCCAAGAGACCCAGTACTTC
TRBJ1-4 | . | . | TRBV12-3/TRBV12-4 | CASGTAIEKLFF | TGTGCCAGCGGAACCGCTATTGAAAAACTGTTTTTT
TRBJ2-5 | . | . | TRBV7-3 | CASSRDREETQYF | TGTGCCAGCAGCCGAGACCGGGAGGAGACCCAGTACTTC
TRBJ2-5 | few | TRBD2 | TRBV14 | CASSEGASGGYQETQYF | TGTGCCAGCAGCGAAGGGGCTAGCGGGGGCTACCAAGAGACCCAGTACTTC
TRBJ2-7 | . | TRBD1 | TRBV5-1 | CASRRVGGDRGFDEQYF | TGCGCCAGCAGACGGGTCGGCGGAGACAGGGGGTTCGACGAGCAGTACTTC
TRBJ2-6 | medium-sized | . | TRBV7-9 | CASSLETGGSGANVLTF | TGTGCCAGCAGCTTAGAGACAGGAGGCTCTGGGGCCAACGTCCTGACTTTC
TRBJ2-3 | few | TRBD2 | TRBV28 | CASSGTSGFTDTQYF | TGTGCCAGCAGTGGGACTAGCGGATTCACAGATACGCAGTATTTT
TRBJ1-1 | . | . | TRBV7-9 | CASSPLGTEAFF | TGTGCCAGCAGCCCGCTCGGGACTGAAGCTTTCTTT
TRBJ1-5 | . | TRBD1 | TRBV16 | CASSPSNRGRNQPQHF | TGTGCCAGCAGCCCCTCCAACAGGGGACGCAATCAGCCCCAGCATTTT
TRBJ2-1 | . | TRBD2 | TRBV5-1 | CASSSRLAGGNEQFF | TGCGCCAGCAGCTCCAGACTAGCGGGGGGCAATGAGCAGTTCTTC
TRBJ1-2 | . | . | TRBV3-1/TRBV3-2 | CASSHTTGYGYTF | TGTGCCAGCAGCCACACTACGGGCTATGGCTACACCTTC
TRBJ2-7 | . | TRBD1 | TRBV7-2 | CASSFGGQGLYEQYF | TGTGCCAGCAGCTTTGGGGGACAGGGGCTCTACGAGCAGTACTTC
TRBJ2-1 | . | . | TRBV24-1 | CATTKGNEQFF | TGTGCCACCACGAAGGGGAATGAGCAGTTCTTC
TRBJ1-1 | . | . | TRBV10-2 | CASSEGGKAFF | TGCGCCAGCAGTGAAGGGGGAAAAGCTTTCTTT
TRBJ2-1 | . | TRBD2 | TRBV5-6 | CASSLYNLAGGPDNEQFF | TGTGCCAGCAGCTTATACAATCTAGCGGGAGGCCCTGACAATGAGCAGTTCTTC
TRBJ1-1 | . | TRBD1 | TRBV7-9 | CASSLQGGQTEAFF | TGTGCCAGCAGCTTACAAGGGGGCCAAACTGAAGCTTTCTTT
TRBJ2-5 | . | . | TRBV12-3/TRBV12-4 | CASSPRGQETQYF | TGTGCCAGCAGCCCCCGGGGCCAAGAGACCCAGTACTTC
TRBJ1-1 | . | . | TRBV11-3 | CASSLDQTGSGAFF | TGTGCCAGCAGCTTAGACCAGACAGGTTCTGGAGCTTTCTTT
TRBJ2-3 | few | . | TRBV29-1 | CSVEYWGSVSSDTQYF | TGCAGCGTTGAATATTGGGGGAGTGTGTCTTCAGATACGCAGTATTTT
TRBJ2-1 | . | . | TRBV10-3 | CASGTPASHEQFF | TGTGCCTCTGGGACCCCGGCGTCTCATGAGCAGTTCTTC
TRBJ2-6 | . | TRBD1 | TRBV9 | CASSERGQGRSGANVLTF | TGTGCCAGCAGCGAGAGGGGACAGGGGCGGTCTGGGGCCAACGTCCTGACTTTC
TRBJ1-5 | . | . | TRBV6-6 | CASSQGMNSNQPQHF | TGTGCCAGCAGTCAAGGGATGAATAGCAATCAGCCCCAGCATTTT
TRBJ2-2 | . | . | TRBV18 | CASSPPQAGELFF | TGTGCCAGCTCACCCCCGCAGGCCGGGGAGCTGTTTTTT
TRBJ2-1 | . | . | TRBV19 | CASSLGDTTEQFF | TGTGCCAGTAGTCTAGGGGACACTACTGAGCAGTTCTTC
TRBJ2-1 | . | . | TRBV15 | CATSNNFEQFF | TGTGCCACCAGCAATAATTTTGAGCAGTTCTTC
TRBJ1-4 | . | . | TRBV10-3 | CATRVFMGEKLFF | TGTGCCACGCGTGTGTTTATGGGCGAAAAACTGTTTTTT
TRBJ2-5 | . | TRBD2 | TRBV27 | CASRLGRERGNQETQYF | TGTGCCAGCAGGTTGGGTCGCGAGCGGGGGAACCAAGAGACCCAGTACTTC
TRBJ2-2 | . | TRBD2 | TRBV7-6 | CASSPLGGGNTGELFF | TGTGCCAGCAGCCCCCTCGGGGGGGGGAACACCGGGGAGCTGTTTTTT
TRBJ1-2 | . | . | TRBV19 | CASSFQGRDHTF | TGTGCCAGTAGTTTTCAAGGACGGGACCACACCTTC
TRBJ2-5 | once | . | TRBV2 | CASVLQQETQYF | TGTGCCAGCGTGTTGCAGCAAGAGACCCAGTACTTC
TRBJ2-3 | . | TRBD1 | TRBV6-6 | CASSVGTGLADTQYF | TGTGCCAGCAGTGTCGGGACAGGGTTGGCAGATACGCAGTATTTT
TRBJ2-7 | few | . | TRBV12-3/TRBV12-4 | CASSLARYEQYF | TGTGCCAGCAGTTTAGCCCGTTACGAGCAGTACTTC
TRBJ2-5 | . | . | TRBV5-5 | CASSPTLGVESGETQYF | TGTGCCAGCAGCCCGACCCTGGGGGTCGAGTCGGGAGAGACCCAGTACTTC
TRBJ1-3 | . | . | TRBV6-5 | CASSYSGRFSGNTIYF | TGTGCCAGCAGTTACTCCGGCCGGTTTTCTGGAAACACCATATATTTT
TRBJ2-1 | . | . | TRBV9 | CASSASGTSHNEQFF | TGTGCCAGCAGCGCCTCCGGGACTTCTCACAATGAGCAGTTCTTC
TRBJ2-5 | . | TRBD1 | TRBV10-1 | CARRGQGGRGETQYF | TGCGCCCGGAGAGGACAGGGGGGCAGGGGAGAGACCCAGTACTTC
TRBJ2-5 | . | TRBD2 | TRBV7-3 | CASSLGASGIFETQYF | TGTGCCAGCAGCTTAGGGGCTAGCGGGATTTTTGAGACCCAGTACTTC
TRBJ1-3 | . | TRBD1 | TRBV28 | CASRGQGSGNTIYF | TGTGCCAGCAGGGGACAGGGGTCTGGAAACACCATATATTTT
TRBJ1-2 | . | . | TRBV11-2 | CASRGRVGTNYGYTF | TGTGCCAGCAGGGGCAGGGTGGGGACCAACTATGGCTACACCTTC
TRBJ2-5 | . | . | TRBV21-1 | CASSDMGGCSRETQYF | TGTGCCAGCAGCGACATGGGGGGATGCTCACGAGAGACCCAGTACTTC
TRBJ1-2 | . | . | TRBV24-1 | CATSDFQLGGYTF | TGTGCCACCAGTGATTTCCAGCTTGGGGGCTACACCTTC
TRBJ1-6 | . | . | TRBV2 | CASSEQAPPVNSPLHF | TGTGCCAGCAGTGAACAGGCCCCGCCGGTCAATTCACCCCTCCACTTT
TRBJ1-4 | . | . | TRBV7-3 | CASSYPPGTPVHEKLFF | TGTGCCAGCAGCTACCCCCCGGGGACACCGGTCCATGAAAAACTGTTTTTT
TRBJ2-1 | . | TRBD2 | TRBV2 | CASSGPLAGGYNEQFF | TGTGCCAGCAGTGGACCTCTAGCGGGGGGTTACAATGAGCAGTTCTTC
TRBJ1-1 | . | . | TRBV12-3/TRBV12-4 | CASRPYSYTEAFF | TGTGCCAGCAGACCATACAGTTACACTGAAGCTTTCTTT